These T cell receptor beta chains were read from a single sample in a study of T cell responses to AZD1222 COVID-19 vaccine. Data came from immunoSEQ multiplex PCR; TCRdb stores just in-frame clones and leaves some out. This table has approximately 190,000 clones, more than 75% appearing once. Material: peripheral blood, obtained on day 0 of MenACWY control vaccination. The receptors shown here come from an adult in good health. Each CDR3 is given with its conserved first and last residue. The D gene is left open where the match is weak. Some rows mark clone size as missing; the rest say once, few, many or name a class of expanded clone.

j_gene	abundance	d_gene	v_gene	CDR3nt	CDR3aa
TRBJ2-7	once	-	TRBV19	TGTGCCAGTAGTATCGGGGGAACCTACGAGCAGTACTTC	CASSIGGTYEQYF
TRBJ1-1	-	TRBD1	TRBV19	TGTGCCAGTAGAAAGACAGGGGAGTCCCCTGAAGCTTTCTTT	CASRKTGESPEAFF
TRBJ1-3	-	TRBD1	TRBV28	TGTGCCAGCAGTGGGGACAGGGGACTTGGAAACACCATATATTTT	CASSGDRGLGNTIYF
TRBJ2-1	once	-	TRBV5-5	TGTGCCAGCAGCTTTGGTGTAGGGGCGAGATACAATGAGCAGTTCTTC	CASSFGVGARYNEQFF
TRBJ1-1	-	-	TRBV6-2/TRBV6-3	TGTGCCAGCAGTTACCTTGCCAGGTCGGACACTGAAGCTTTCTTT	CASSYLARSDTEAFF
TRBJ1-5	-	TRBD1	TRBV14	TGTGCCAGCAGCCAAGCAGACAGGGGGATATTGGGCAATCAGCCCCAGCATTTT	CASSQADRGILGNQPQHF
TRBJ2-3	-	-	TRBV25-1	TGTGCCAGCAGTGAATCGGGGTCTAGCACAGATACGCAGTATTTT	CASSESGSSTDTQYF
TRBJ2-1	few	-	TRBV28	TGTGCCAGCAGCACTAATGAGCAGTTCTTC	CASSTNEQFF
TRBJ2-7	-	-	TRBV18	TGTGCCAGCTCACCACCGGAACGGTACGAGCAGTACTTC	CASSPPERYEQYF
TRBJ1-4	-	TRBD1	TRBV5-1	TGCGCCAGCAGCTTGGTGGGACAGCGAAGCCCTAATGAAAAACTGTTTTTT	CASSLVGQRSPNEKLFF